The rows below give T cell receptor beta chains drawn from one sample of a study of blood T cell repertoires in COVID-19. Sequenced by immunoSEQ multiplex PCR; TCRdb stores in-frame clones only, minus some. The sample contains some 420,000 clones, more than 80% of which appear only once. The specimen sequenced was PBMCs or T cells enriched from blood (not recorded which). The receptors were gathered from a man aged 30-40 years who had recovered from COVID-19. The CDR3 runs from the conserved cysteine through the conserved F or W. A D gene is named only where the DNA matches it firmly. Part of the rows lack a size; the others show once, few, many or a class for expanded clones.

>.|TRBV4-1|.|TRBJ1-3
CASSQAGSFRPGNSGNTIYF
TGCGCCAGCAGCCAAGCCGGCTCGTTTCGCCCAGGGAACTCCGGAAACACCATATATTTT
>once|TRBV2|.|TRBJ1-4
CASSEDPEKLFF
TGTGCCAGCAGTGAAGATCCAGAAAAACTGTTTTTT
>.|TRBV4-1|TRBD1|TRBJ1-3
CASSQEPLQGPGNTIYF
TGCGCCAGCAGCCAAGAACCCCTACAGGGGCCTGGAAACACCATATATTTT
>.|TRBV19|.|TRBJ1-1
CASTAPGRTGMNTEAFF
TGTGCCAGCACGGCGCCAGGTAGGACTGGGATGAACACTGAAGCTTTCTTT
>.|TRBV27|.|TRBJ2-5
CASSLPPQETQYF
TGTGCCAGCAGTTTACCCCCTCAAGAGACCCAGTACTTC
>.|TRBV12-3/TRBV12-4|TRBD1|TRBJ1-1
CASSRPGQGAFF
TGTGCCAGCAGCAGGCCGGGACAGGGAGCTTTCTTT
>.|TRBV7-2|TRBD2|TRBJ2-1
CASSLVGTSGYNEQFF
TGTGCCAGCAGCTTAGTGGGGACTAGCGGTTACAATGAGCAGTTCTTC
>.|TRBV4-1|.|TRBJ1-2
CASSQDRGGYGYTF
TGCGCCAGCAGCCAAGACAGGGGCGGTTATGGCTACACCTTC
>.|TRBV7-2|TRBD2|TRBJ2-3
CASSLGLAGSTDTQYF
TGTGCCAGCAGCTTAGGTCTAGCGGGGAGCACAGATACGCAGTATTTT
>.|TRBV2|.|TRBJ2-5
CASSDSAIRGETQYF
TGTGCCAGCAGTGATAGCGCGATTCGCGGGGAGACCCAGTACTTC
>.|TRBV7-9|TRBD1|TRBJ1-2
CASSPRTGGFRYGYTF
TGTGCCAGCAGCCCGAGGACAGGGGGCTTTAGGTATGGCTACACCTTC
>.|TRBV30|.|TRBJ2-1
CAVGRGGNEQFF
TGTGCCGTGGGGAGGGGGGGCAATGAGCAGTTCTTC
>.|TRBV9|.|TRBJ1-2
CASSVAEANYGYTF
TGTGCCAGCAGCGTAGCTGAGGCTAACTATGGCTACACCTTC
>once|TRBV4-2|TRBD1|TRBJ1-5
CASSQMWLGQGAGSQPQHF
TGTGCCAGCAGCCAAATGTGGCTGGGACAGGGTGCGGGTAGCCAGCCCCAGCATTTT
>.|TRBV6-5|TRBD1|TRBJ1-2
CASRRDRELIYGYTF
TGTGCCAGCAGGCGGGACAGGGAGTTAATATATGGCTACACCTTC
>.|TRBV3-1/TRBV3-2|.|TRBJ1-2
CASSQAGNYGYTF
TGTGCCAGCAGCCAAGCGGGAAACTATGGCTACACCTTC
>once|TRBV5-4|.|TRBJ2-1
CASSLLLAEYNEQFF
TGTGCCAGCAGCTTGCTCTTAGCCGAATACAATGAGCAGTTCTTC
>.|TRBV2|.|TRBJ1-4
CASSEQGVGEKLFF
TGTGCCAGCAGTGAGCAGGGCGTAGGGGAAAAACTGTTTTTT
>.|TRBV7-9|.|TRBJ1-1
CASSSKPASRETEAFF
TGTGCCAGCAGCTCAAAGCCCGCGAGCCGGGAGACTGAAGCTTTCTTT